The entry below gives a single T cell receptor beta chain sequence along with its context. Within 2 weeks of study entry, exposed participants had contacted a PCR-confirmed or clinician-diagnosed COVID-19 case. In the source study's methods: Reference gene primer amplification gave estimated nucleated cell counts. Assay: immunoSEQ multiplex PCR; the TCRdb copy retains only in-frame clones and omits some. D and trimming were read from the DNA, whereas the V and J calls and clone size are those reported in that table. The data hold some 340,000 clones, with 90% observed a single time. This specimen comes from a study of blood T cell repertoires in COVID-19. This TCR was sampled from a woman in her 30s who had been exposed to COVID-19. The sample comprised PBMCs or T cells enriched from blood (not recorded which).

For the CDR3, the DNA is TGTGCCACCAGCCAGACCATCACGGACAGGGATATAGAGACCCAGTACTTC. The encoded protein is CATSQTITDRDIETQYF. The chain has TRBV15 and TRBJ2-5; 8 nucleotides line up with TRBD1. The CDR3 extends over 17 amino acids. CDR1 and CDR2 (germline): LNHNV, YYDKDF (reference sequence). Unmatched junction bases numbered 15, after V lost 5 bases and J lost 4 bases.